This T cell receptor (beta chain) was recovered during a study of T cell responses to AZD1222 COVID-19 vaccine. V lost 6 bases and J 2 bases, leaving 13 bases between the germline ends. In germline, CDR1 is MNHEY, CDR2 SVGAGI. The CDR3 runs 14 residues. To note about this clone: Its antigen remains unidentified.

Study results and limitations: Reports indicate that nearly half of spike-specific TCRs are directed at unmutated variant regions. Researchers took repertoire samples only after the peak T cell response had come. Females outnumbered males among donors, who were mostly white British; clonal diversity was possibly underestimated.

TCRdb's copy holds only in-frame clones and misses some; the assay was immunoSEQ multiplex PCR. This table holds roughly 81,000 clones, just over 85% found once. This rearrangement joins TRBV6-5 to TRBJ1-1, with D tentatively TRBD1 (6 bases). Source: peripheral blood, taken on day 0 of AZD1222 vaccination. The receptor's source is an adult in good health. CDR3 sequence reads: CASRSQGSNTEAFF. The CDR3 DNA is TGTGCCAGCAGGTCACAGGGATCAAACACTGAAGCTTTCTTT.